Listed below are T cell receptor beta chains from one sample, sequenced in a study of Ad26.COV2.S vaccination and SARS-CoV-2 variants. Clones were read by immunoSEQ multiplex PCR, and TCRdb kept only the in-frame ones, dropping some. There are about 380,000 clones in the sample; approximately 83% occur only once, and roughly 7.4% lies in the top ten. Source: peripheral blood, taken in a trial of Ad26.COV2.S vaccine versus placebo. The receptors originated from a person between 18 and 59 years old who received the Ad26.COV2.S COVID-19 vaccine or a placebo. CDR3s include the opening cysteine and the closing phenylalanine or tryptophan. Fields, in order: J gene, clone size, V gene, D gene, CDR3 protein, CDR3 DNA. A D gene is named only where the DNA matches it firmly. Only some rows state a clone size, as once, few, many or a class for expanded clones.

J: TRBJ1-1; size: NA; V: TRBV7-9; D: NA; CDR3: CASSHPKRGLNTEAFF; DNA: TGTGCCAGCAGCCACCCTAAACGGGGTTTGAACACTGAAGCTTTCTTT
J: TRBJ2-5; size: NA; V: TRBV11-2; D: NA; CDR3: CASSLGVGGETQYF; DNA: TGTGCCAGCAGCTTAGGGGTTGGAGGAGAGACCCAGTACTTC
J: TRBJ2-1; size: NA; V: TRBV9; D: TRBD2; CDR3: CASSRRLAGGAYYNEQFF; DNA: TGTGCCAGCAGCCGACGACTAGCGGGAGGGGCTTACTACAATGAGCAGTTCTTC
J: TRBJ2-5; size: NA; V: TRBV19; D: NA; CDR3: CASSSGHRETQYF; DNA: TGTGCCAGTAGTTCGGGCCACCGAGAGACCCAGTACTTC
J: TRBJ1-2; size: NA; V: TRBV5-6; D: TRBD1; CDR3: CASSLTPGGAGSYGYTF; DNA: TGTGCCAGCAGCCTAACCCCAGGGGGCGCAGGGTCCTATGGCTACACCTTC
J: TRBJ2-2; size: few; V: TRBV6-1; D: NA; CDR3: CASSEAGRLAGNTGELFF; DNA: TGTGCCAGCAGTGAAGCGGGTCGGCTAGCAGGGAACACCGGGGAGCTGTTTTTT
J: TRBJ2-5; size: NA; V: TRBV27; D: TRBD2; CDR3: CASTPRGRGAGETQYF; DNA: TGTGCCAGCACCCCCCGTGGGCGGGGGGCCGGAGAGACCCAGTACTTC
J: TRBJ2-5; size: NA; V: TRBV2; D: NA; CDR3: CASTAVGSQYF; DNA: TGTGCCAGCACTGCAGTCGGATCCCAGTACTTC
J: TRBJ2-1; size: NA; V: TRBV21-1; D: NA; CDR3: CASSNRDRGHNEQFF; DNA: TGTGCCAGCAGCAACAGAGACAGGGGGCACAATGAGCAGTTCTTC
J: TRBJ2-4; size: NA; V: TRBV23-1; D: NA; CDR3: CASSQLPGGPTEMGKNIQYF; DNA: TGCGCCAGCAGTCAACTACCCGGGGGCCCAACCGAGATGGGCAAAAACATTCAGTACTTC
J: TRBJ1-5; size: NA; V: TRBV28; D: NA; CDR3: CASSFIPYSNQPQHF; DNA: TGTGCCAGCAGTTTTATCCCTTATAGCAATCAGCCCCAGCATTTT
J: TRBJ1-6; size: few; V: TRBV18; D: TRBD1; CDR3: CASSPQSGTDSPLHF; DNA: TGTGCCAGCTCACCACAGTCCGGGACAGATTCACCCCTCCACTTT
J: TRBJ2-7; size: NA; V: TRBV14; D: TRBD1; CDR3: CASSQGQGAYEQYF; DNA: TGTGCCAGCAGCCAAGGGCAGGGGGCCTACGAGCAGTACTTC
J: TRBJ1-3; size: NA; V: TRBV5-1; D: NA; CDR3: CASSLTGNTGNTIYF; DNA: TGCGCCAGCAGCTTAACAGGGAACACTGGAAACACCATATATTTT
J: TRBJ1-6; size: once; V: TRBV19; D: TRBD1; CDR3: CASSRQGPYNSPLHF; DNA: TGTGCCAGTAGTCGACAGGGGCCATATAATTCACCCCTCCACTTT
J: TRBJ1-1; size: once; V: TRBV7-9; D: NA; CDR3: CASSSPWDGNTEAFF; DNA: TGTGCCAGCAGCTCCCCGTGGGACGGGAACACTGAAGCTTTCTTT
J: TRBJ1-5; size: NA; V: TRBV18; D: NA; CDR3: CASSTGNTQPQHF; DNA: TGTGCCAGCTCAACAGGGAATACTCAGCCCCAGCATTTT
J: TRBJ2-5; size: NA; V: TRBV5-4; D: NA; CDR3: CASSFTGQETQYF; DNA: TGTGCCAGCAGCTTCACAGGACAAGAGACCCAGTACTTC
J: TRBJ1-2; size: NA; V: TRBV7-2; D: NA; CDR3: CASSLGGEGRYGGYTF; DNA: TGTGCCAGCAGCTTAGGCGGAGAGGGTCGGTATGGAGGCTACACCTTC
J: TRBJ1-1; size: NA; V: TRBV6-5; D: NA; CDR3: CATYASRGTEAFF; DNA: TGTGCCACCTACGCCTCTAGAGGCACTGAAGCTTTCTTT
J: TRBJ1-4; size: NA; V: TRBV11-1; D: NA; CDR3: CASSLGHSGGEKLFF; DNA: TGTGCCAGCAGCTTAGGGCACTCAGGCGGCGAAAAACTGTTTTTT
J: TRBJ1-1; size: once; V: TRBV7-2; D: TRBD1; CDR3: CASSLASGTVEAFF; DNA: TGTGCCAGCAGCTTAGCCTCAGGGACAGTAGAAGCTTTCTTT
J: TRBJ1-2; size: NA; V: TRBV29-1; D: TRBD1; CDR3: CSVDAGGYGYTF; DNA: TGCAGCGTTGATGCAGGGGGCTATGGCTACACCTTC
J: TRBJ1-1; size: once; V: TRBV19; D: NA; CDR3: CASSVESSNTEAFF; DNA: TGTGCCAGTAGTGTTGAGTCGAGTAACACTGAAGCTTTCTTT
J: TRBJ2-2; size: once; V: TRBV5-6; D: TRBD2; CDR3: CASSPERGRGTGELFF; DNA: TGTGCCAGCAGCCCGGAACGCGGGAGAGGTACCGGGGAGCTGTTTTTT
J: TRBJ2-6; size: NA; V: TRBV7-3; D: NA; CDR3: CASSLTSGANVLTF; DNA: TGTGCCAGCAGCTTAACCTCTGGGGCCAACGTCCTGACTTTC
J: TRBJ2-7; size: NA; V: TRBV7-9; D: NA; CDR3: CASSFSREQYF; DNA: TGTGCCAGCAGCTTTAGCCGGGAGCAGTACTTC
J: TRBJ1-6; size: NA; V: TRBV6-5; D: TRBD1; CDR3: CASGGDRLNSPLHF; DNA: TGTGCCAGCGGGGGGGACAGACTTAATTCACCCCTCCACTTT
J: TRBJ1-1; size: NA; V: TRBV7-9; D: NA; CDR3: CASSFPPKPEAFF; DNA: TGTGCCAGCAGCTTCCCCCCTAAACCTGAAGCTTTCTTT
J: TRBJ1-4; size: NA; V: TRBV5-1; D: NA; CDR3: CASARQSRDEKLFF; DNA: TGCGCCAGCGCAAGACAATCGCGCGATGAAAAACTGTTTTTT
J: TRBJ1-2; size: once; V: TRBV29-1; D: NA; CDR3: CSVEDQRGSRGYGYTF; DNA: TGCAGCGTTGAAGATCAAAGGGGAAGTAGAGGCTATGGCTACACCTTC
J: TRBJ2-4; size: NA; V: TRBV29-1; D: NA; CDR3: CSESRGWVQNIQYF; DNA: TGCAGCGAGTCCAGGGGATGGGTCCAAAACATTCAGTACTTC
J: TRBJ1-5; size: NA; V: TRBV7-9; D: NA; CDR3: CASSFGGIEGQPQHF; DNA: TGTGCCAGCAGCTTTGGGGGGATCGAGGGGCAGCCCCAGCATTTT
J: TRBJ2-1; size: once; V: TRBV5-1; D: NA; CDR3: CASRPGGLSYNEQFF; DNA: TGCGCCAGCAGGCCAGGCGGCCTCTCCTACAATGAGCAGTTCTTC
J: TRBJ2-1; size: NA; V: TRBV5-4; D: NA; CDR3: CASSIKGRSSYNEQFF; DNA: TGTGCCAGCAGCATTAAAGGGCGGAGCTCCTACAATGAGCAGTTCTTC
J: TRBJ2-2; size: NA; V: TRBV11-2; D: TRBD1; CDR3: CASSMDRGDGELFF; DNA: TGTGCCAGCAGCATGGACAGGGGAGACGGGGAGCTGTTTTTT
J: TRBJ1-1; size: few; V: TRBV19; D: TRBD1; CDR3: CASSIGTVNTEAFF; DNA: TGTGCCAGTAGTATCGGGACAGTGAACACTGAAGCTTTCTTT
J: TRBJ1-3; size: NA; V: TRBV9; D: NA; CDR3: CASSVAGLGTGNTIYF; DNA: TGTGCCAGCAGCGTAGCCGGACTTGGTACTGGAAACACCATATATTTT
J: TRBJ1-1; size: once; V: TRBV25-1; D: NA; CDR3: CASSFGGRWTEAFF; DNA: TGTGCCAGCAGTTTTGGGGGAAGGTGGACTGAAGCTTTCTTT
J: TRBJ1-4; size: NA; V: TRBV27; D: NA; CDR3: CASSLRELEKLFF; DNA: TGTGCCAGCAGTTTAAGGGAGTTGGAAAAACTGTTTTTT
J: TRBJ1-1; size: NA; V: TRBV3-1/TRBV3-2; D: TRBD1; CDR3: CASSQQGVGTEAFF; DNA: TGTGCCAGCAGCCAACAGGGGGTGGGGACTGAAGCTTTCTTT
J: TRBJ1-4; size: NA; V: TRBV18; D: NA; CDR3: CASSPYWEREKLFF; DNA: TGTGCCAGCTCACCATACTGGGAGCGAGAAAAACTGTTTTTT
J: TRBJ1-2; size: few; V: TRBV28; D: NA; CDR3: CASSLSETGRRVRGYTF; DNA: TGTGCCAGCAGTTTATCTGAGACAGGCCGTCGGGTGAGGGGCTACACCTTC
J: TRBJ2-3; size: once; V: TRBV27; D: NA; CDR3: CASSQSWGLDTQYF; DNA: TGTGCCAGCAGTCAAAGTTGGGGGCTGGATACGCAGTATTTT
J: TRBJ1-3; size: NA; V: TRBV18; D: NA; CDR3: CASSLQTGNSGNTIYF; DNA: TGTGCCAGCTCACTGCAAACAGGGAACTCTGGAAACACCATATATTTT
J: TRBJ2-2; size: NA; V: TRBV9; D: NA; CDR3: CASGVRVYTGELFF; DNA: TGTGCCAGCGGTGTGCGAGTCTACACCGGGGAGCTGTTTTTT
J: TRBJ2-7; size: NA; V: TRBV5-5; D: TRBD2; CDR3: CASSVAGAGGEYF; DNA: TGTGCCAGCAGTGTGGCAGGGGCGGGGGGCGAGTACTTC
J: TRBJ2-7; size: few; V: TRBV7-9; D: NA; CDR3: CASSSISYEQYF; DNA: TGTGCCAGCAGCTCTATCTCCTACGAGCAGTACTTC
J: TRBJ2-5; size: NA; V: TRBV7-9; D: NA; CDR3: CASSPPGETQYF; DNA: TGTGCCAGCAGCCCACCTGGAGAGACCCAGTACTTC
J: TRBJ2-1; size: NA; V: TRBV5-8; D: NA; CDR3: CASTPQWYEQFF; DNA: TGTGCCAGTACCCCCCAATGGTATGAGCAGTTCTTC
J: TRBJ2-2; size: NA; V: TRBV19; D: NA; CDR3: CASSILSAGELFF; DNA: TGTGCCAGTAGTATATTAAGCGCCGGGGAGCTGTTTTTT
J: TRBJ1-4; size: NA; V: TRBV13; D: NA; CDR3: CASSLAVNLDRFNEKLFF; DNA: TGTGCCAGCAGCTTAGCGGTTAATTTGGACAGATTTAATGAAAAACTGTTTTTT
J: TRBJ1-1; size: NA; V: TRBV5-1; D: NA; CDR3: CASSTGPLGTEAFF; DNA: TGCGCCAGCAGCACCGGGCCGCTGGGCACTGAAGCTTTCTTT
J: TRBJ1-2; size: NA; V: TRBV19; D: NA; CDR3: CASSISSGLVGYTF; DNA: TGTGCCAGTAGTATAAGTAGTGGACTGGTTGGCTACACCTTC
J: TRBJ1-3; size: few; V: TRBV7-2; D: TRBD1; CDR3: CASSSPRQGGRNTIYF; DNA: TGTGCCAGCAGCTCCCCGAGACAGGGGGGAAGAAACACCATATATTTT
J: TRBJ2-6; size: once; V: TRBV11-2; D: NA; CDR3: CASSSPGLAGANVLTF; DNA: TGTGCCAGCAGCTCCCCAGGGCTCGCTGGGGCCAACGTCCTGACTTTC
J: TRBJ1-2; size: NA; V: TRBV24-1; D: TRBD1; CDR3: CATSDFTGDVGYTF; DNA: TGTGCCACCAGTGATTTTACAGGGGATGTTGGCTACACCTTC
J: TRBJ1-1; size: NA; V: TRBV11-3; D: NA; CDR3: CASSRVGNKAFF; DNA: TGTGCCAGCAGCAGGGTGGGCAATAAAGCTTTCTTT
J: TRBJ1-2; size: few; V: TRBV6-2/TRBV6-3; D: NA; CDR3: CASSYVWFDGYTF; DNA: TGTGCCAGCAGTTACGTGTGGTTTGATGGCTACACCTTC
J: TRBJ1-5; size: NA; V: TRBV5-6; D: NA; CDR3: CASSLRGGDNQPQHF; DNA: TGTGCCAGCAGCTTGAGGGGCGGAGACAATCAGCCCCAGCATTTT